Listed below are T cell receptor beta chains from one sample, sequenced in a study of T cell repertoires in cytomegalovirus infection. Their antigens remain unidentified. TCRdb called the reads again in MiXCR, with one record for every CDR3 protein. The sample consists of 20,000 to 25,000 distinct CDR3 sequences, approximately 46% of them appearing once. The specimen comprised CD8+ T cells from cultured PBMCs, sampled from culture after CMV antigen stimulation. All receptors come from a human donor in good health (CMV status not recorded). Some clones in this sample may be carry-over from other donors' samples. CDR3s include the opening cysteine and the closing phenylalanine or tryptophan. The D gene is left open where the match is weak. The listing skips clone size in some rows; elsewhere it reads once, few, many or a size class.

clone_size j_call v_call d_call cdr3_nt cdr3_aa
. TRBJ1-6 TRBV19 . TGTGCCAGTAGTATGGGAGGGGCAGATAATTCACCCCTCCACTTT CASSMGGADNSPLHF
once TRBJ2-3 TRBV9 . TGTGCCAGCACCTCAACAGATACGCAGTATTTT CASTSTDTQYF
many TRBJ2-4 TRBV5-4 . TGTGCCAGCAGCTTGGAGGGGGGGCGCGAAAACATTCAGTACTTC CASSLEGGRENIQYF
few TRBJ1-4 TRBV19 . TGTGCCAGCCAACAGGGAAGTAATGAAAAACTGTTTTTT CASQQGSNEKLFF
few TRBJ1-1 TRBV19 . TGTGCCAGTAGTCTATACAGGTTAGGGCAAACTGAAGCTTTCTTT CASSLYRLGQTEAFF
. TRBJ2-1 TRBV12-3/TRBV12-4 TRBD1 TGTGCCAGCAGCCCCATCCCGGGACAGATCTACAATGAGCAGTTCTTC CASSPIPGQIYNEQFF
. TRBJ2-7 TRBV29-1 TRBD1 TGCAGCGTTGAAACAGGGGTAGATTACGAGCAGTACTTC CSVETGVDYEQYF
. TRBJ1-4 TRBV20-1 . TGCAGTGCTAGAGATGGAGGGACACCACGGCCTAATGAAAAACTGTTTTTT CSARDGGTPRPNEKLFF
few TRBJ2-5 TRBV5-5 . TGTGCCAGCAGCTCCCCCGGACTGGGCCCGGAGACCCAGTACTTC CASSSPGLGPETQYF
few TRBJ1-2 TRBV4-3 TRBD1 TGCGCCAGCAGCCCCGGGACAGGGAGCTTCCATGGCTACACCTTC CASSPGTGSFHGYTF
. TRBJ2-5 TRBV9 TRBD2 TGTGCCAGCAGTTTCGGGGGGGCCGCAGAGACCCAGTACTTC CASSFGGAAETQYF
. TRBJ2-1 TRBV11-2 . TGTGCCAGCAGCTCCTCGGCCGGGGACAATGAGCAGTTCTTC CASSSSAGDNEQFF
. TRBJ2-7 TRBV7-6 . TGTGCCAGCAGAGATGCGGCAGTCGGCCCCTACGAGCAGTACTTC CASRDAAVGPYEQYF
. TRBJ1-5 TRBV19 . TGTGCCAGTAGTATAGCAGGGGTCCCAGGTTATAGCAATCAGCCCCAGCATTTT CASSIAGVPGYSNQPQHF
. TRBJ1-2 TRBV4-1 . TGCGCCAGCAGCCAAGATATCTGGACGGGACTTTACACCTTC CASSQDIWTGLYTF
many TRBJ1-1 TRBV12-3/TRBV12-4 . TGTGCCAGCAGTTTAAGTGGATACACTGAAGCTTTCTTT CASSLSGYTEAFF
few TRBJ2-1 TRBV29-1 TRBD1 TGCAGCGTTGACACCGGGACAGGGAACAATGAGCAGTTCTTC CSVDTGTGNNEQFF
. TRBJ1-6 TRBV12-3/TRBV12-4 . TGTGCCAGCAGTTTCCGCCGGACACCCCTCCACTTT CASSFRRTPLHF
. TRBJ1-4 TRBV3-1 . TGTGCCAGCAGCCAAGGGGGTGTTGAAAAACTGTTTTTT CASSQGGVEKLFF
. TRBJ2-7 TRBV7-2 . TGTGCCAGCAGCTTAAGGCACCCATACGAGCAGTACTTC CASSLRHPYEQYF
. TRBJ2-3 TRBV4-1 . TGCGCCAGCACGGCATCAGGGCAGGGAAACACAGATACGCAGTATTTT CASTASGQGNTDTQYF
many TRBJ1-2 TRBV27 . TGTGCCAGCACTCTTCTACGGGACATGAACTATGGCTACACCTTC CASTLLRDMNYGYTF
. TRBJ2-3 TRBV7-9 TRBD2 TGTGCCAGCAGCATGACTAGCGGGAGAACAGATACGCAGTATTTT CASSMTSGRTDTQYF
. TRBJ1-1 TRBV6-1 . TGTGCCAGCAGTTCCACGGACTACACTGAAGCTTTCTTT CASSSTDYTEAFF
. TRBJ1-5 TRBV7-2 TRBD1 TGTGCCAGCAGCGATTTACCCGGGACAGGGTGGCAGCCCCAGCATTTT CASSDLPGTGWQPQHF
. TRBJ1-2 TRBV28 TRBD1 TGTGCCAGCAGTCCACGTGACAGGGGGGGCTATGGCTACACCTTC CASSPRDRGGYGYTF
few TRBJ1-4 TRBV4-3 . TGCGCCAGCAGCCCAAAGCGGATAATTAATGAAAAACTGTTTTTT CASSPKRIINEKLFF
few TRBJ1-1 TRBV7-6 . TGTGCCAGCAGCTTAGGAGGGGGGGCTGCCACTGAAGCTTTCTTT CASSLGGGAATEAFF
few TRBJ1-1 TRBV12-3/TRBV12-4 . TGTGCCAGCAGTTCCAGGGTTCTGATGAACACTGAAGCTTTCTTT CASSSRVLMNTEAFF
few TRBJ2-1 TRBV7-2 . TGTGCCAGCAGCTTAGGGCAGGGAGAGTTCTTC CASSLGQGEFF
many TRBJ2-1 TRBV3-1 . TGTGCCAGCAGCCAAGCCTACAATGAGCAGTTCTTC CASSQAYNEQFF
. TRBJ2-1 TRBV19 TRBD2 TGTGCCAGTAGTCCCTGGACTAGCGGGAGGAATTACAATGAGCAGTTCTTC CASSPWTSGRNYNEQFF
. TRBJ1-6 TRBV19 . TGTGCCAGTAGTATAGGTACCGCGAATTCACCCCTCCACTTT CASSIGTANSPLHF
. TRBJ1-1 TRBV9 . TGTGCCAGCAGCGTAAAAGGCGGCGAAGCTTTCTTT CASSVKGGEAFF
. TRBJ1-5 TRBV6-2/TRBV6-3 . TGTGCCAGCAGTTACCCGGGACGGGTGGTCACGGGCAATCAGCCCCAGCATTTT CASSYPGRVVTGNQPQHF
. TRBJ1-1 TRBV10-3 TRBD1 TGTGCCATCAGTGAGGGGACAGGGGACACTGAAGCTTTCTTT CAISEGTGDTEAFF
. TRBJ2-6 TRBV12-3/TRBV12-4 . TGTGCCAGCAGTTTAAGCCCTGGGGCCAACGTCCTGACTTTC CASSLSPGANVLTF
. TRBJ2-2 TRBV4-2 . TGTGCCAGCAGCAAAGGGGCAGGGGAGCTGTTTTTT CASSKGAGELFF
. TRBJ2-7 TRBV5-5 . TGTGCCAGCAGCTTGGGACAGTTCTCCTACGAGCAGTACTTC CASSLGQFSYEQYF
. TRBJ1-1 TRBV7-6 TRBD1 TGTGCCAGCAGCCTGTGGACAGGTGGGAACACTGAAGCTTTCTTT CASSLWTGGNTEAFF
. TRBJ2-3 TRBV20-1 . TGCAGTGCCCCGACCGGGGCCGGGACAGATACGCAGTATTTT CSAPTGAGTDTQYF
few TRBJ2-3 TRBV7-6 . TGTGCCAGCAGCTTAAGGCAGGCAGATACGCAGTATTTT CASSLRQADTQYF
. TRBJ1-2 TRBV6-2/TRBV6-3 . TGTGCCAGCAGCCTGGTCCAGGCTGCTAACTATGGCTACACCTTC CASSLVQAANYGYTF
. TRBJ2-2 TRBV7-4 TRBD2 TGTGCCAGCAGCTCGTTTGGGCTAGCGGGGGCCACGAACACCGGGGAGCTGTTTTTT CASSSFGLAGATNTGELFF
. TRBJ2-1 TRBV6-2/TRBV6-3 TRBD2 TGTGCCAGCTTTCCCTGGGGGACTAGCGGGGGATCCTTGTACAATGAGCAGTTCTTC CASFPWGTSGGSLYNEQFF
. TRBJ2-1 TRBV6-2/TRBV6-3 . TGTGCCAGCAGTTATGGTGGCAATGAGCAGTTCTTC CASSYGGNEQFF
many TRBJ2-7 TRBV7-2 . TGTGCCAGCAGCCCCCTAGCGCTAAGCTCCTACGAGCAGTACTTC CASSPLALSSYEQYF
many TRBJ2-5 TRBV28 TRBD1 TGTGCCAGCAGTTTGGAGCAGGGGGCCGGGGAGACCCAGTACTTC CASSLEQGAGETQYF
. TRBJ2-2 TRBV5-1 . TGCGCCAGCAGGAAGAGGGACGGTACCGGGGAGCTGTTTTTT CASRKRDGTGELFF
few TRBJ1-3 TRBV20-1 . TGCAGTGCCAGGGGCACAGGGGGAAACACCATATATTTT CSARGTGGNTIYF
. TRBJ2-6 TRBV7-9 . TGTGCCAGCAGCTCGGCGGGCGACTCTGGGGCCAACGTCCTGACTTTC CASSSAGDSGANVLTF
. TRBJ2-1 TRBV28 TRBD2 TGTGCCAGCAGTTATGCCCGGAGGACTAGCGGTGCGGATGAGCAGTTCTTC CASSYARRTSGADEQFF
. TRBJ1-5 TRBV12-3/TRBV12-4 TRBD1 TGTGCCAGCAGTTCCCGGACAGGGCGGGATCAGCCCCAGCATTTT CASSSRTGRDQPQHF
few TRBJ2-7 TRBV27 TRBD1 TGTGCCAGCAGCATCCCCTGGGGACAGGGGTACTACGAGCAGTACTTC CASSIPWGQGYYEQYF
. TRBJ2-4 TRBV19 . TGTGCCAGTAGACCGAAGGGACCGCAAAACATTCAGTACTTC CASRPKGPQNIQYF
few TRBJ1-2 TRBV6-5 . TGTGCCAGCAGTTCACAGTTCCGAGGAGATATCTATGGCTACACCTTC CASSSQFRGDIYGYTF
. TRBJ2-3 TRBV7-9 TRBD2 TGTGCCAGCAGCTTCGGACTAGCGGGCATCACAGATACGCAGTATTTT CASSFGLAGITDTQYF
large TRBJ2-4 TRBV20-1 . TGCAGTGCTCCAACCTTAGAAAGGAACGACATTCAGTACTTC CSAPTLERNDIQYF
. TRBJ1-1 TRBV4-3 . TGCGCCAGCAGCCAAGGGTTAGCCGCTGAAGCTTTCTTT CASSQGLAAEAFF
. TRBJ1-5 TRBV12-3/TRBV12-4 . TGTGCCAGCAGTTTCGCGGGGGGTAGCAATCAGCCCCAGCATTTT CASSFAGGSNQPQHF